This T cell receptor (beta chain) was found in a study of CD8 T cells in ankylosing spondylitis. TCRdb re-called the 5' RACE reads with MiXCR, one entry per CDR3 protein. The repertoire holds about 460,000 distinct CDR3 sequences, with approximately 5.3% as singletons. Details on this clonotype: Its antigen is unidentified.

Whole-study results and caveats: A motif of seven or eight highly homologous TCR beta variants was seen as apparently characteristic of ankylosing spondylitis blood.

CDR1 is LNHDA and CDR2 is SQIVND in the germline V gene (reference sequence). V lost 2 bases, J lost 6 bases, and 14 bases lay in between. This CDR3 is 15 amino acids long. This clonotype was sampled from a male donor with ankylosing spondylitis. Specimen: blood, either unsorted or a sorted T cell fraction (not recorded which). The chain couples TRBV19 to TRBJ2-1; TRBD2 might be the D (6 bases). The CDR3 DNA reads as TGTGCCAGTAGTATACGGAGGGGTACTGGCAATGAGCAGTTCTTC. The encoded protein is CASSIRRGTGNEQFF.